This T cell receptor beta chain was recovered during a study of cytomegalovirus exposure and HLA in healthy donors. Study outcomes and limitations: In a later analysis, at a false discovery rate of 0.05, approximately 18,000 TCR beta sequences were associated with HLA alleles. Donors belonging to an Asian-associated ancestry cluster reportedly showed fewer N-insertions in productive TCRs than the approximately 640-donor mean, according to what a later analysis found. Exclusion applied to some V segments, including TRBV6-2 and TRBV6-3, as they were indistinguishable.

The primer mix had 60 Vbeta and 13 Jbeta primers. Data came from immunoSEQ multiplex PCR; TCRdb stores just in-frame clones and leaves some out. Of 140,000 or so clones in the sample, around 84% were seen once. From germline, CDR1 is SGHDT and CDR2 YYEEEE. V was cut by 1 base and J by 1 base, with 8 bases left in between. The CDR3 is 14 amino acids. With regard to this clone: Its antigen remains unknown.

The TCR sequence derives from a boy between 2 and 10 years old in good health and CMV-seronegative. The genes are TRBV5-6 and TRBJ1-1; D uncertain. Material: PBMCs. CDR3 bases: TGTGCCAGCAGCTTGATTTTAGCGAACACTGAAGCTTTCTTT. Protein sequence: CASSLILANTEAFF.